This T cell receptor beta chain stems from a study of cytomegalovirus exposure and HLA in healthy donors. The PCR ran on 60 Vbeta and 13 Jbeta primers. Using immunoSEQ multiplex PCR, the repertoire was profiled, and TCRdb retains in-frame clones only, with some absent. The data contain 55,000 to 80,000 clones, about 72% of them singletons. CDR1 and CDR2 from the germline V gene are MNHNY and SVGAGI (reference sequence). The V gene lost 0 bases and the J gene lost 2 bases, with 10 bases spanning the gap. The CDR3 has 15 residues. The specimen was PBMCs. The chain is built from TRBV6-6 and TRBJ1-2; the D is unclear. The sequence derives from a middle-aged man in good health and CMV-seropositive. CDR3 DNA: TGTGCCAGCAGTTACTCTGGGCAGGCCAACTATGGCTACACCTTC. It specifies CASSYSGQANYGYTF.